Listed below are T cell receptor beta chains from one sample, sequenced in a study of regulatory T cells in long-lasting Graves disease. TCRdb ran MiXCR on the multiplex PCR reads and lists one entry per CDR3 protein. The profile shows about 450,000 distinct CDR3 sequences, 14% of them singletons. These same data were also listed under a study on T cells in Graves' hyperthyroidism and ophthalmopathy.

The sample in question was peripheral blood mononuclear cells (PBMCs), obtained at new diagnosis, from a patient treated with antithyroid drugs. These receptors came from a woman between 50 and 59 years old with Graves disease. The CDR3 runs from the conserved cysteine through the conserved F or W. D genes are given only for firm matches. Some rows mark clone size as missing; the rest say once, few, many or name a class of expanded clone.

D	size	V	length	J	DNA	CDR3
.	many	TRBV7-6	14	TRBJ2-3	TGTGCCAGCAGCCACGACGCTGTCACAGATACGCAGTATTTT	CASSHDAVTDTQYF
.	.	TRBV7-9	13	TRBJ1-2	TGTGCCATAGGACAGCCGAACAACTATGGCTACACCTTC	CAIGQPNNYGYTF
TRBD2	many	TRBV27	19	TRBJ2-6	TGTGCCAGCAAGCCCAGGACTAGCATTAGATTGGGTGGGGCCAACGTCCTGACTTTC	CASKPRTSIRLGGANVLTF
TRBD2	.	TRBV11-2	15	TRBJ2-7	TGTGCCAGCAGCCCAGCCCGACTAGCGGGAATAGGACAGTACTTC	CASSPARLAGIGQYF
.	many	TRBV7-9	14	TRBJ2-1	TGTGCCAGCAGCCCGCAGACAGGTTCTTATGAGCAGTTCTTC	CASSPQTGSYEQFF
.	.	TRBV29-1	14	TRBJ1-2	TGCAGCGTCGCAAAGACAGGCAGCAACTATGGCTACACCTTC	CSVAKTGSNYGYTF
.	.	TRBV7-3	17	TRBJ2-6	TGTGCCAGCAGCACTACCCCAACTATTGCTGGGGCCAACGTCCTGACTTTC	CASSTTPTIAGANVLTF
TRBD1	.	TRBV7-8	16	TRBJ1-5	TGTGCCAGCAGCACTTCCGGGACAGGGTTCAATCAGCCCCAGCATTTT	CASSTSGTGFNQPQHF
TRBD1	many	TRBV7-3	13	TRBJ1-1	TGTGCCAGCAGCCGGGGACAGCACACTGAAGCTTTCTTT	CASSRGQHTEAFF
TRBD2	few	TRBV29-1	14	TRBJ2-5	TGCAGCGTTGAACCGGGAGGGCACTTAGAGACCCAGTACTTC	CSVEPGGHLETQYF
TRBD1	many	TRBV9	17	TRBJ2-7	TGTGCCAGCAGCCCCAGCGACAGGGGGTTCCTCTCCTACGAGCAGTACTTC	CASSPSDRGFLSYEQYF
.	many	TRBV11-2	13	TRBJ1-1	TGTGCCAGCAGCCCCGACAGGCGGGCTGAAACTTTCTTT	CASSPDRRAETFF
.	.	TRBV5-1	13	TRBJ2-7	TGCGCCAGCAACGTAGGGGCCTCCTACGAGCAGTACTTC	CASNVGASYEQYF
.	.	TRBV6-1	13	TRBJ2-1	TGTGCCAGCGGCAACGCAGGAAAGAATGAGCAGTTCTTC	CASGNAGKNEQFF
.	many	TRBV28	14	TRBJ2-1	TGTGCCACCGGACCGGGACTGGACTACAATGAGCAGTTCTTC	CATGPGLDYNEQFF
.	.	TRBV27	14	TRBJ2-5	TGTGCCAGCAGTTTATCGACTCTCGGAGAGACCCAGTACTTC	CASSLSTLGETQYF
.	many	TRBV11-2	15	TRBJ1-2	TGTGCCAGCAGCTTAGACGGCGCGGGGATCTATGGCTACACCTTC	CASSLDGAGIYGYTF
.	few	TRBV6-5	15	TRBJ2-7	TGTGCCAGCAGTTACGTACAGGGATCCACCTACGAGCAGTACTTC	CASSYVQGSTYEQYF
.	.	TRBV5-5	13	TRBJ1-4	TGTGCCAGCAGCTATGGCGGTGTGTGGGGACTGTTTTTT	CASSYGGVWGLFF
.	many	TRBV28	14	TRBJ2-3	TGTGCCAGCAGTTGGTCGAACGGACCAGATACGCAGTATTTT	CASSWSNGPDTQYF
TRBD2	many	TRBV28	16	TRBJ2-7	TGTGCCAGCAGTTCACCGGGTAGCGGGAGTTCCTACGAGCAGTACTTC	CASSSPGSGSSYEQYF
TRBD1	.	TRBV7-9	12	TRBJ2-5	TGTGCCAGCAGCTTATCACAGGGGACATTGTACTTC	CASSLSQGTLYF
.	few	TRBV24-1	14	TRBJ2-2	TGTGCCACGAGGGGCTACCGGGGCACCGGGGAGCTGTTTTTT	CATRGYRGTGELFF
TRBD2	many	TRBV29-1	15	TRBJ2-2	TGCAGCGTTTCGAGCGGGAGTGGAAACACCGGGGAGCTGTTTTTT	CSVSSGSGNTGELFF
TRBD2	.	TRBV20-1	17	TRBJ2-1	TGCAGTGCTAGGGAGGCCCCTAGCGGGGCAATCTACAATGAGCAGTTCTTC	CSAREAPSGAIYNEQFF
TRBD1	many	TRBV18	15	TRBJ1-5	TGTGCCAGCAGCCCGAGACAGGGTGGCAATCAGCCCCAGCATTTT	CASSPRQGGNQPQHF
TRBD1	many	TRBV6-1	16	TRBJ1-5	TGTGCCAGCACTGTTGGGACAGGGATTATCAATCAGCCCCAGCATTTT	CASTVGTGIINQPQHF
TRBD1	.	TRBV28	14	TRBJ2-7	TGTGCCAGCAGTCTCGGGGACAGGGTAGGCGAGCAGTACTTC	CASSLGDRVGEQYF
TRBD2	many	TRBV6-1	15	TRBJ2-3	TGTGCCAGCAGTGTTTTTGGGGGAGGGACCGATACGCAGTATTTT	CASSVFGGGTDTQYF
TRBD2	.	TRBV5-1	18	TRBJ2-3	TGCGCCAGCAGCTTGGGAAACGGACTAGCGGGAGTGACAGATACGCAGTATTTT	CASSLGNGLAGVTDTQYF
.	.	TRBV6-4	14	TRBJ1-6	TGTGCCAGCAGTGAACAGGGAGACAATTCACCCCTCCACTTT	CASSEQGDNSPLHF
TRBD2	many	TRBV24-1	14	TRBJ2-1	TGTGCCACCTCCGGGACTAGTTTCTTCGATGAGCAGTTCTTC	CATSGTSFFDEQFF
.	.	TRBV18	16	TRBJ2-1	TGTGCCAGCTCACCAGGGAGCGTCAGCCCGGGCAATGAGCAGTTCTTC	CASSPGSVSPGNEQFF
.	many	TRBV30	15	TRBJ2-1	TGTGCCTGGAGTGTACCACCCGCCAGGGGGGATGAGCAGTTCTTC	CAWSVPPARGDEQFF
TRBD2	many	TRBV6-1	22	TRBJ2-5	TGTGCCAGCAGTGAATACGTTCTCTATAGGACTAGCGGGAGCCGGTCACAGGAGACCCAGTACTTC	CASSEYVLYRTSGSRSQETQYF
.	.	TRBV19	12	TRBJ1-5	TGTGCCAGTAGCCTACACTTACAGCCCCAGCATTTT	CASSLHLQPQHF
.	.	TRBV6-9	15	TRBJ1-1	TGTGCCAGCAGTTATCAGGTCAGAAAGGACACTGAAGCTTTCTTT	CASSYQVRKDTEAFF
.	.	TRBV27	13	TRBJ2-7	TGTGCCAGCAGTTTATCACGGGATGGAGAGCAGTACTTC	CASSLSRDGEQYF
.	few	TRBV7-9	13	TRBJ2-7	TGTGCCAGCAGCCCCCTACTAGCCTACGAGCAGTACTTC	CASSPLLAYEQYF
.	.	TRBV10-3	12	TRBJ2-5	TGTGCCACTATGGGGCAGGGAGAGACCCAGTACTTC	CATMGQGETQYF
.	few	TRBV29-1	15	TRBJ2-6	TGCAGCGTTGGCCTAGCGCGCTCTGGGGCCAACGTCCTGACTTTC	CSVGLARSGANVLTF
.	few	TRBV7-9	13	TRBJ2-2	TGTGCCAGCAGCTATTCCCGAACCGGGGAGCTGTTTTTT	CASSYSRTGELFF
.	.	TRBV4-1	13	TRBJ2-5	TGCGCCAGCAGACAAGGGTTTGGGGAGACCCAGTACTTC	CASRQGFGETQYF
.	many	TRBV27	17	TRBJ2-2	TGTGCCAGCTTAGTATCGTCGGGACACGCGAACACCGGGGAGCTGTTTTTT	CASLVSSGHANTGELFF
.	many	TRBV7-2	16	TRBJ2-1	TGTGCCAGCATCCTAACGGTGGGGGCCTCCTACAATGAGCAGTTCTTC	CASILTVGASYNEQFF
TRBD1	.	TRBV14	18	TRBJ2-7	TGTGCCAGCAGCCAAATCCGGGACAGTATAATATCAAACTACGAGCAGTACTTC	CASSQIRDSIISNYEQYF
TRBD2	many	TRBV10-3	16	TRBJ2-3	TGTGCCATCAGCCCGTGGACTAGCGCGAGCACAGATACGCAGTATTTT	CAISPWTSASTDTQYF
.	few	TRBV10-3	14	TRBJ2-5	TGTGCCATCAGTAGTGGTGGAGGACAAGAGACCCAGTACTTC	CAISSGGGQETQYF
.	many	TRBV7-3	16	TRBJ2-1	TGTGCCAGCAGTATAAACAGGGATACTTCCTACAATGAGCAGTTCTTC	CASSINRDTSYNEQFF